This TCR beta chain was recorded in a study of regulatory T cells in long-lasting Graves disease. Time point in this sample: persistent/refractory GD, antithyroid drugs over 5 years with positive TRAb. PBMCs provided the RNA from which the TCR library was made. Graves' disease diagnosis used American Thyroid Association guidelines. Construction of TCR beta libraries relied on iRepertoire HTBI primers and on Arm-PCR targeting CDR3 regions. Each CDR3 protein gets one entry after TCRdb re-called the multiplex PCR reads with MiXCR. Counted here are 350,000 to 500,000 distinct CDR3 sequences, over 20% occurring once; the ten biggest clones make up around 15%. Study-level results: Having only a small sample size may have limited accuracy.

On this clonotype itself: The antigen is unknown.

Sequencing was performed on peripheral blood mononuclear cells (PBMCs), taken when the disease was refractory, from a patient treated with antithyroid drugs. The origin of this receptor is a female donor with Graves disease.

The CDR3 sequence is CASSLAGRGDEQYF. The DNA of the CDR3 is TGTGCCAGCAGCTTGGCTGGCAGGGGGGACGAGCAGTACTTC. The rearrangement uses TRBV5-6 and TRBJ2-7; TRBD1 might be the D (7 bases). Trimming took 0 bases from V and 5 from J, leaving 12 bases between them. This CDR3 spans 14 amino acids. Germline V CDR1 and CDR2: SGHDT, YYEEEE.